This TCR beta chain emerged from a study of T cells after somatic rescue of genetic block. Libraries were prepared by immunoSEQ multiplex PCR; TCRdb keeps only in-frame clonotypes and omits some of them. This repertoire shows 65,000 to 70,000 clones, 92% found once; its top ten account for around 3%. The length of the CDR3 is 19 residues. Germline CDR1 and CDR2: GTSNPN and SVGIG (reference sequence). In the case of this clone: The junction departs from the called germline gene at one end, perhaps through a read error.

The sequence derives from a man aged 35 to 55. Material for sequencing was peripheral blood mononuclear cells (PBMCs). V is TRBV30 and J is TRBJ2-2; TRBD2 agrees at 10 bases. The CDR3 protein is CAWSIPRDEREGEHRGAVF. The CDR3, as DNA: TGTGCCTGGAGTATACCCCGGGACGAGCGGGAGGGTGAACACCGGGGAGCTGTTTTT.